Listed below are T cell receptor beta chains from one sample, sequenced in a study of T cell responses to AZD1222 COVID-19 vaccine. TCRdb's copy holds only in-frame clones and misses some; the assay was immunoSEQ multiplex PCR. The data contain 110,000 to 150,000 clones, roughly 90% of them singletons. Source: peripheral blood, taken 28 days after the second AZD1222 dose. These receptors all stem from an adult who received the AZD1222 COVID-19 vaccine. Each CDR3 is given with its conserved first and last residue. A D gene is named only where the DNA matches it firmly. Size tells how often a clone was seen (once, few, many) or the class of an expanded clone, and some rows leave it out.

TRBV11-2	NA	TRBJ1-6	NA	CASSLDPQDSLSSYNSPLHF	TGTGCCAGCAGCTTAGATCCCCAGGACAGCCTGAGCTCCTATAATTCACCCCTCCACTTT
TRBV5-1	NA	TRBJ1-6	NA	CASSLEGLNSPLHF	TGCGCCAGCAGCTTAGAGGGACTCAATTCACCCCTCCACTTT
TRBV19	TRBD1	TRBJ2-7	NA	CASSHRDRASYEQYF	TGTGCCAGTAGTCACCGGGACAGGGCCTCCTACGAGCAGTACTTC
TRBV25-1	TRBD1	TRBJ2-3	NA	CASAGQADTQYF	TGTGCCAGCGCCGGACAGGCTGATACGCAGTATTTT
TRBV19	TRBD2	TRBJ2-7	NA	CASSKGTSGSPYEQYF	TGTGCCAGTAGTAAAGGGACTAGCGGGAGCCCCTACGAGCAGTACTTC
TRBV5-6	NA	TRBJ1-1	NA	CASRGEQVNTEAFF	TGTGCCAGCCGAGGGGAACAGGTGAACACTGAAGCTTTCTTT
TRBV19	TRBD2	TRBJ2-1	NA	CASSIGAGVGQFF	TGTGCCAGTAGTATAGGAGCGGGAGTGGGGCAGTTCTTC
TRBV27	TRBD1	TRBJ2-3	NA	CASSPDRGDTQYF	TGTGCCAGCAGTCCCGACAGGGGTGATACGCAGTATTTT
TRBV3-1/TRBV3-2	NA	TRBJ1-1	NA	CASSQDEGAEAFF	TGTGCCAGCAGCCAAGATGAGGGCGCTGAAGCTTTCTTT
TRBV21-1	NA	TRBJ2-1	NA	CASGKGETGSGNEQFF	TGTGCCAGCGGGAAAGGCGAGACAGGTAGTGGGAATGAGCAGTTCTTC
TRBV25-1	NA	TRBJ2-5	once	CASSEHRGLEETQYF	TGTGCCAGCAGTGAACACCGGGGCCTAGAAGAGACCCAGTACTTC
TRBV5-1	TRBD2	TRBJ2-1	few	CATRTSGSHEQFF	TGCGCCACCAGGACTAGCGGGAGCCATGAGCAGTTCTTC
TRBV19	NA	TRBJ1-5	NA	CASSIGTRGNQPQHF	TGTGCCAGTAGTATTGGGACGCGAGGCAATCAGCCCCAGCATTTT